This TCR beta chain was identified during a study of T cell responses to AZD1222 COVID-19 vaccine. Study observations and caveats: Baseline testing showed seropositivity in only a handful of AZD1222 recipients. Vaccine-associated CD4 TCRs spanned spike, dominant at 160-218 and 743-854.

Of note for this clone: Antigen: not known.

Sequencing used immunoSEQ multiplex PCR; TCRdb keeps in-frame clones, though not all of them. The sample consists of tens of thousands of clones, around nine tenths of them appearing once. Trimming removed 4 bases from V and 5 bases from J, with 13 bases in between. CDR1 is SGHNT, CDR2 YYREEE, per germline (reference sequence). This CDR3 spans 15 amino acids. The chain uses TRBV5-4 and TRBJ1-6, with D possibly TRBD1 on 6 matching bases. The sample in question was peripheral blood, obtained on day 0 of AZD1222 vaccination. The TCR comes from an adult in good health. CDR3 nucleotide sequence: TGTGCCAGCAGCAGGGGGGCGGGGGATAATTCACCCCTCCACTTT. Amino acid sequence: CASSRGAGDNSPLHF.